This T cell receptor beta chain was recovered during a study of graft-versus-host responses after intestinal transplantation. Germline V gene sequence: CDR1 SGHAT, CDR2 FQNNGV. Trimming cost V 3 bases and J 8 bases; bases outside gene matches: 10. The CDR3 totals 15 residues. Clones were read by immunoSEQ multiplex PCR, and TCRdb kept only the in-frame ones, dropping some. Among roughly 4,700 clones listed, less than 35% were seen once. Plates contained approximately 200,000 CFSE-labeled responder cells and approximately 200,000 irradiated, violet-dye-labeled stimulator cells. V gene TRBV11-2 combines with J gene TRBJ2-1; 7 bases map to TRBD2. The source was alloreactive CD8+ T cells from a mixed lymphocyte reaction culture, collected before transplantation. Subset reported: CFSE-low proliferating T cells sorted from roughly six-day pre-transplant mixed lymphocyte reaction (GvH or HvG direction). This receptor was taken from a human patient who was an organ donor for intestinal transplantation. The CDR3 coding sequence is TGTGCCAGCAGCTTGGTCCCGGGACTAATCGATGAGCAGTTCTTC. Its protein product is CASSLVPGLIDEQFF.